One sample yielded the 5 T cell receptor beta chains listed below, sequenced in a study of identifying expanded T cells in peripheral blood. The table came from immunoSEQ multiplex PCR; TCRdb's copy has only in-frame clones and leaves some out. The sample contains roughly 86,000 clones, about 88% of which appear only once. Sample: blood. These receptor sequences come from a person aged 18-70 years in good health.

As concerns this clone: At one of its ends the junction is not consistent with the germline gene, which may arise from a read error. This chain uses TRBV29-1 with TRBJ1-2, with TRBD1 identical over 7 bases. The CDR3 is made up of 14 amino acids. CDR1 is SQVTM and CDR2 is ANQGSEA in the germline V gene. The CDR3 DNA follows: TGCAACGTTGACGGGACAGTCCCCGGAGGAGGCTACACCTTC. It is translated as CNVDGTVPGGGYTF.

The chain links TRBV7-9 to TRBJ1-5; D uncertain. V lost 0 bases and J 4 bases, leaving 7 bases between the germline ends. Per the germline V gene, CDR1 is SEHNR and CDR2 is FQNEAQ (reference sequence). The CDR3 has 14 residues. CDR3 protein: CASSLAPVNQPQHF. CDR3 in DNA: TGTGCCAGCAGCTTAGCGCCAGTTAATCAGCCCCAGCATTTT.

This chain joins TRBV7-2 and TRBJ1-6, with D uncertain. Germline CDR1 SGHTA, CDR2 FQGNSA. There are 13 residues in the CDR3. With 0 bases removed from V and 14 bases from J, the gap between germline ends came to 11 bases. CDR3 sequence (DNA): TGTGCCAGCAGCTTAGCGCCCAAAGACACCCTCCACTTT. Translated, it gives CASSLAPKDTLHF.

This clone was found a few times. V gene TRBV18 combines with J gene TRBJ1-1, with D perhaps TRBD1 (6 bases). The CDR3 extends over 14 amino acids. Germline lookup yields CDR1 KGHSH and CDR2 LQKENI. Trimming took off 3 bases at V and 1 base at J, with 9 bases between the two ends. The CDR3 reads CASSPQDRNTEAFF. In DNA, the CDR3 is TGTGCCAGCTCACCCCAGGACAGGAACACTGAAGCTTTCTTT. Supplemented by reference TRBV18 and TRBJ1-1, the full variable domain reads NAGVMQNPRHLVRRRGQEARLRCSPMKGHSHVYWYRQLPEEGLKFMVYLQKENIIDESGMPKERFSAEFPKEGPSILRIQQVVRGDSAAYFCASSPQDRNTEAFFGQGTRLTVV.

The chain carries TRBV6-6 and TRBJ2-1; no reliable D call. The CDR3 runs 13 residues. Germline V lookup: CDR1 MNHNY, CDR2 SVGAGI (reference sequence). V lost 0 bases and J lost 3, with 3 bases in between. For the CDR3, the DNA is TGTGCCAGCAGTTACTCGGACTACAATGAGCAGTTCTTC. It yields the protein CASSYSDYNEQFF.